Shown below are 18 T cell receptor beta chains from a single sample sequenced in a study of CD8+ T cells in alopecia areata. The sample's treatment: oral pan-JAK inhibitor, 5-10 mg twice daily. Reverse transcribed after extraction, RNA yielded cDNA as the sequencing template. Sequencing used immunoSEQ multiplex PCR; TCRdb keeps in-frame clones, though not all of them. The sample records about 160,000 clones, just over 65% being singletons. Sequencing was performed on CD4+ T cells sorted from blood, taken at week 4, from a patient treated with tofacitinib. The receptor source for this set is a human donor with alopecia areata.

The chain links TRBV25-1 to TRBJ1-6; perhaps TRBD1 as D (6 bases). The V gene lost 6 bases and the J gene lost 11 bases, with 17 bases spanning the gap. Looked up from germline, CDR1 is MGHDK and CDR2 is SYGVNS. This CDR3 spans 14 amino acids. In nucleotides, the CDR3 is TGTGCCAGCAGCTTGGGGGGGGCGAAGGCACCCCTCCACTTT. The encoded protein is CASSLGGAKAPLHF. The full variable domain, its missing parts supplied by reference TRBV25-1 and TRBJ1-6, is EADIYQTPRYLVIGTGKKITLECSQTMGHDKMYWYQQDPGMELHLIHYSYGVNSTEKGDLSSESTVSRIRTEHFPLTLESARPSHTSQYLCASSLGGAKAPLHFGNGTRLTVT.

Worth noting for this clone: Other DNA sequences of this sample code for an identical CDR3. This chain connects TRBV5-6 to TRBJ1-5; D remains unclear. The CDR3 consists of 12 residues. Germline-derived CDR1 and CDR2 are SGHDT and YYEEEE. Trimming removed 1 base from V and 6 bases from J, with 5 bases in between. The CDR3 DNA sequence: TGTGCCAGCAGCTTGACCGGTCAGCCCCAGCATTTT. This codes for CASSLTGQPQHF. Combining the CDR3 with reference TRBV5-6 and TRBJ1-5 gives the whole variable domain DAGVTQSPTHLIKTRGQQVTLRCSPKSGHDTVSWYQQALGQGPQFIFQYYEEEERQRGNFPDRFSGHQFPNYSSELNVNALLLGDSALYLCASSLTGQPQHFGDGTRLSIL.

The genes are TRBV30 and TRBJ1-5; maybe TRBD1 (5 bases). The CDR3 contains 16 residues. CDR1 is GTSNPN and CDR2 is SVGIG in the germline V gene (reference sequence). This chain's CDR3 is CAARESRGLTNQPQHF. The CDR3 DNA reads as TGTGCGGCCAGGGAGAGCCGGGGCCTTACCAATCAGCCCCAGCATTTT.

This chain connects TRBV9 to TRBJ1-6; D perhaps matches TRBD1 (6 bases). V was trimmed by 3 bases and J by 4 bases, leaving 11 bases between them. CDR3 size: 15 residues. The germline V gene has CDR1 SGDLS and CDR2 YYNGEE. CDR3 amino acids: CASSADRAYNSPLHF. DNA of the CDR3: TGTGCCAGCAGCGCGGACAGAGCTTATAATTCACCCCTCCACTTT.

This sequence joins TRBV30 and TRBJ1-2; D call uncertain. The CDR3 has 13 amino acids. With 4 bases removed from V and 8 bases from J, the gap between germline ends came to 17 bases. Looked up from germline, CDR1 is GTSNPN and CDR2 is SVGIG (reference sequence). CDR3 loop: CAWTPGSARGYTF. The CDR3 region has the DNA TGTGCCTGGACCCCGGGGAGTGCGCGGGGCTACACCTTC. The whole variable domain, remainder taken from reference TRBV30 and TRBJ1-2, is SQTIHQWPATLVQPVGSPLSLECTVEGTSNPNLYWYRQAAGRGLQLLFYSVGIGQISSEVPQNLSASRPQDRQFILSSKKLLLSDSGFYLCAWTPGSARGYTFGSGTRLTVV.

This clone was observed a handful of times. V usage is TRBV5-6 and J usage is TRBJ2-7; D tentatively fits TRBD1 or TRBD2 (5 bases each). Germline values: CDR1 SGHDT, CDR2 YYEEEE. The CDR3 runs 11 residues. The V end lost 2 bases, the J end lost 6 bases, and 6 bases lay between the germline ends. The CDR3 nucleotides are TGTGCCAGCAGCTTCGGGGCCGAGCAGTACTTC. Protein product: CASSFGAEQYF.

The V call is TRBV15, the J call TRBJ1-5, with D perhaps matching TRBD1 (5 bases). Per germline, CDR1 LNHNV and CDR2 YYDKDF (reference sequence). V was clipped by 1 base and J by 1 base, with 11 bases between them. This CDR3 is built from 16 residues. The CDR3: CATSRVGGASNQPQHF. The CDR3 bases are TGTGCCACCAGCAGAGTTGGGGGAGCGAGCAATCAGCCCCAGCATTTT.

This clone was counted only a few times. The J gene is TRBJ1-1, the V gene TRBV7-9, with D uncertain. The CDR3 runs 14 residues. Trimming took off 5 bases at V and 7 bases at J, with 17 bases between the two ends. CDR1 is SEHNR and CDR2 is FQNEAQ in the germline V gene (reference sequence). The CDR3 DNA reads TGTGCCAGCAGCGCCCTCCCAGATCGTGGTGAAGCTTTCTTT. Its protein product is CASSALPDRGEAFF. Supplemented by reference TRBV7-9 and TRBJ1-1, the full variable domain reads DTGVSQNPRHKITKRGQNVTFRCDPISEHNRLYWYRQTLGQGPEFLTYFQNEAQLEKSRLLSDRFSAERPKGSFSTLEIQRTEQGDSAMYLCASSALPDRGEAFFGQGTRLTVV.

The chain recombines TRBV29-1 with TRBJ1-1; 7 bases agree with TRBD1. V shed 5 bases and J 2 bases; nucleotides not matched to a gene: 8. The CDR3 is 14 amino acids. In germline, CDR1 is SQVTM, CDR2 ANQGSEA. The DNA for the CDR3 is TGCAGCGTTCGAGGTGAGGGGGCAAACACTGAAGCTTTCTTT. Protein product: CSVRGEGANTEAFF. Complete variable domain (other parts from reference TRBV29-1 and TRBJ1-1): SAVISQKPSRDICQRGTSLTIQCQVDSQVTMMFWYRQQPGQSLTLIATANQGSEATYESGFVIDKFPISRPNLTFSTLTVSNMSPEDSSIYLCSVRGEGANTEAFFGQGTRLTVV.

The rearrangement links TRBV7-3 to TRBJ2-2; no clear D. The germline V gene has CDR1 SGHTA and CDR2 FQGTGA. Trimming took 4 bases from V and 3 from J, leaving 3 bases between them. The CDR3 loop spans 12 amino acids. The CDR3 is CASSSYTGELFF. The CDR3 DNA sequence: TGTGCCAGCAGCTCGTACACCGGGGAGCTGTTTTTT.

This sequence joins TRBV13 and TRBJ2-5; 7 bases are a match to TRBD1. The CDR3 spans 14 residues. Trimming cost V 5 bases and J 7 bases; bases outside gene matches: 10. Germline V lookup: CDR1 PRHDT, CDR2 FYEKMQ (reference sequence). This CDR3 reads CASSPQGVIGTQYF. CDR3 DNA sequence: TGTGCCAGCAGCCCCCAGGGGGTTATAGGGACCCAGTACTTC. Supplemented by reference TRBV13 and TRBJ2-5, the full variable domain reads AAGVIQSPRHLIKEKRETATLKCYPIPRHDTVYWYQQGPGQDPQFLISFYEKMQSDKGSIPDRFSAQQFSDYHSELNMSSLELGDSALYFCASSPQGVIGTQYFGPGTRLLVL.

The chain joins TRBV25-1 to TRBJ2-2; D is unresolved. CDR1 is MGHDK and CDR2 is SYGVNS in the germline V gene. The V end lost 7 bases, the J end lost 6 bases, and 6 bases lay between the germline ends. The CDR3 runs to 11 residues. CDR3 DNA sequence: TGTGCCAGCACGGGCTCCGGGGAGCTGTTTTTT. This encodes CASTGSGELFF.

This clone was counted only a few times. V usage is TRBV7-9 and J usage is TRBJ1-4; 7 bases align to TRBD1. Trimming cost V 4 bases and J 6 bases; bases outside gene matches: 8. The CDR3 sequence is 15 residues long. Germline-derived CDR1 and CDR2 are SEHNR and FQNEAQ (reference sequence). CDR3 sequence: CASSSRQGGDEKLFF. CDR3 bases: TGTGCCAGCAGCTCTCGACAGGGAGGAGATGAAAAACTGTTTTTT.

This rearrangement joins TRBV7-8 to TRBJ2-6; D gene uncertain. The CDR3 contains 15 residues. Trimming removed 3 bases at V and 0 bases at J, with 6 bases between. CDR1 and CDR2 from the germline V gene are SGHVS and FQNEAQ. CDR3 region: CASSFLSSGANVLTF. CDR3 nucleotides: TGTGCCAGCAGCTTTTTGAGCTCTGGGGCCAACGTCCTGACTTTC.

This chain connects TRBV30 to TRBJ1-5; unclear D gene. V was clipped by 2 bases and J by 5 bases, with 7 bases between them. The CDR3 totals 12 residues. The germline CDR1 and CDR2 sequences are GTSNPN and SVGIG (reference sequence). The CDR3 spells CAWSMLDQPQHF. The CDR3 region has the DNA TGTGCCTGGAGTATGTTGGATCAGCCCCAGCATTTT.

The rearrangement uses TRBV30 and TRBJ2-1; 10 bases line up with TRBD1. CDR3 length: 16 amino acids. From germline, CDR1 is GTSNPN and CDR2 SVGIG (reference sequence). Trimming at V came to 0 bases and at J to 8 bases, leaving 10 bases not matched to a gene. CDR3 sequence (DNA): TGTGCCTGGAGTGTACCGGGGGACAGGGGCAGGGATGAGCAGTTCTTC. Its protein is CAWSVPGDRGRDEQFF. The full variable domain, rest sourced from reference TRBV30 and TRBJ2-1, is SQTIHQWPATLVQPVGSPLSLECTVEGTSNPNLYWYRQAAGRGLQLLFYSVGIGQISSEVPQNLSASRPQDRQFILSSKKLLLSDSGFYLCAWSVPGDRGRDEQFFGPGTRLTVL.

In nucleotides, the CDR3 is TGTGCCAGCAGCTTAGCGAACGGGCCTAGCTCTGGAAACACCATATATTTT. This sequence encodes CASSLANGPSSGNTIYF. This chain links TRBV7-6 with TRBJ1-3; no definite D call. Trimming took off 0 bases at V and 0 bases at J, with 12 bases between the two ends. The CDR3 is 17 amino acids. Germline CDR1 SGHVS, CDR2 FNYEAQ.

The chain has TRBV30 and TRBJ1-1, with D possibly TRBD1 on 6 matching bases. This CDR3 contains 13 residues. The ends were cut back, 3 bases at V and 5 bases at J, with 13 bases in the middle. Germline-derived CDR1 and CDR2 are GTSNPN and SVGIG (reference sequence). CDR3: CAWRPTGSTEAFF. The CDR3, as DNA: TGTGCCTGGAGGCCAACAGGGTCAACTGAAGCTTTCTTT.